A single sample gave rise to the 31 T cell receptor beta chains below, sequenced in a study of T cell responses to AZD1222 COVID-19 vaccine. TCRdb's copy holds only in-frame clones and misses some; the assay was immunoSEQ multiplex PCR. The sample lists approximately 140,000 clones; about nine tenths were seen once. The sequencing here drew on peripheral blood, taken on day 0 of AZD1222 vaccination. These receptors all stem from an adult in good health.

V usage is TRBV6-5 and J usage is TRBJ1-4, with D maybe TRBD1 (6 bases). This CDR3 region has 15 residues. V was cut by 6 bases and J by 5 bases, with 16 bases left in between. Germline V gene lookup returns CDR1 MNHEY and CDR2 SVGAGI. In DNA form, the CDR3 reads TGTGCCAGCAGCCCCCGGGACAACGGAAATGAAAAACTGTTTTTT. Its protein product is CASSPRDNGNEKLFF.

The chain links TRBV12-3 or TRBV12-4 to TRBJ2-7; 8 nucleotides align to TRBD2. The CDR3 contains 12 residues. Unmatched junction bases numbered 4, after V lost 7 bases and J lost 5 bases. The CDR3 DNA reads TGTGCCAGCATAGGACTAGCCGACGAGCAGTACTTC. It is translated as CASIGLADEQYF.

The chain joins TRBV2 to TRBJ1-1; no definite D call. V shed 2 bases and J shed 6 bases, with 13 bases lying between them. Germline assignment: CDR1 SNHLY and CDR2 FYNNEI. CDR3 length equals 14 residues. CDR3 DNA sequence: TGTGCCAGCAGTGAAAATTTTAGGCAAGCTGAAGCTTTCTTT. Protein: CASSENFRQAEAFF.

The chain links TRBV7-9 to TRBJ2-5; D not resolved. Germline CDR1 is SEHNR and CDR2 is FQNEAQ (reference sequence). Trimming removed 1 base from V and 0 bases from J, with 6 bases in between. This CDR3 has 14 amino acids. The CDR3 sequence is CASSLVADQETQYF. The DNA for the CDR3 is TGTGCCAGCAGCTTAGTGGCTGACCAAGAGACCCAGTACTTC.

The chain carries TRBV2 and TRBJ1-4; D gene uncertain. CDR1 and CDR2 from the germline V gene are SNHLY and FYNNEI. The length of the CDR3 is 15 residues. The germline V and J ends were trimmed by 6 bases and 2 bases, with 13 bases remaining between them. The CDR3 here is CASSRSQETNEKLFF. CDR3 coding DNA: TGTGCCAGCAGCCGGTCCCAGGAGACTAATGAAAAACTGTTTTTT.

The chain has TRBV25-1 and TRBJ2-1; 10 bases fit TRBD2. This CDR3 comprises 17 residues. Trimming took 4 bases from V and 2 from J; bases not matched to a gene: 8. Looked up from germline, CDR1 is MGHDK and CDR2 is SYGVNS. As DNA, the CDR3 is TGTGCCAGCAGTGCCCCGCTAGCGGGAGTTACCTACAATGAGCAGTTCTTC. It is translated as CASSAPLAGVTYNEQFF. Drawing the rest from reference TRBV25-1 and TRBJ2-1, the complete variable domain is EADIYQTPRYLVIGTGKKITLECSQTMGHDKMYWYQQDPGMELHLIHYSYGVNSTEKGDLSSESTVSRIRTEHFPLTLESARPSHTSQYLCASSAPLAGVTYNEQFFGPGTRLTVL.

The chain couples TRBV24-1 to TRBJ1-1; 10 bases align to TRBD1. CDR3 length: 13 amino acids. The J segment lost 6 bases and the V segment lost 9 bases, leaving 6 bases of the junction unmatched. Germline CDR1 and CDR2: KGHDR and SFDVKD. CDR3 DNA sequence: TGTGCCACCGATGGGGGGACAGGGGCTGAAGCTTTCTTT. Amino acid sequence: CATDGGTGAEAFF.

The rearrangement joins TRBV5-5 to TRBJ1-4; TRBD1 aligns across 9 bases. The CDR3 extends over 12 amino acids. Germline CDR1 and CDR2: SGHKS and YYEKEE (reference sequence). V trimming: 5 bases; J trimming: 11 bases; junction bases outside the gene matches: 4. This chain's CDR3 is CASRTGGTKLFF. In DNA form, the CDR3 reads TGTGCCAGCAGGACAGGGGGGACGAAACTGTTTTTT.

The V and J genes are TRBV30 and TRBJ2-7; D unclear. The CDR3 covers 12 residues. Germline V gene data show CDR1 as GTSNPN and CDR2 as SVGIG (reference sequence). V was pared by 2 bases and J by 3 bases, with 8 bases between. This chain's CDR3 is CAWSPLGYEQYF. CDR3 bases: TGTGCCTGGAGTCCGCTCGGCTACGAGCAGTACTTC.

This sequence joins TRBV5-5 and TRBJ2-7, with D uncertain. The germline gives CDR1 SGHKS, CDR2 YYEKEE (reference sequence). This CDR3 has 13 residues. Trimming left V 3 bases short and J 3 bases short, with 10 bases between. This CDR3 is CASSSQDLYEQYF. CDR3 nucleotide sequence: TGTGCCAGCAGCTCCCAGGACCTCTACGAGCAGTACTTC.

The rearrangement links TRBV12-3 or TRBV12-4 to TRBJ1-2; D is ambiguous. CDR3 length equals 12 residues. Trimming pared 3 bases from V and 5 bases from J, leaving 7 bases between. CDR3: CASSFSPYGYTF. In nucleotides, the CDR3 is TGTGCCAGCAGTTTTTCTCCATATGGCTACACCTTC.

Here the CDR3 reads CASRHTVDEQFF. DNA for the CDR3: TGTGCCAGCAGGCATACAGTCGATGAGCAGTTCTTC. The genes are TRBV6-5 and TRBJ2-1; D unresolved. Germline V gives CDR1 MNHEY, CDR2 SVGAGI. CDR3 size: 12 residues. Trimming took 6 bases from V and 8 from J, leaving 11 bases between them.

The gene calls are TRBV12-3 or TRBV12-4 and TRBJ2-2; no definite D call. The V end was cut by 2 bases, the J end by 1 base, with 2 bases between. The CDR3 is 13 amino acids. The CDR3 reads CASSLRNTGELFF. CDR3 nucleotide sequence: TGTGCCAGCAGTTTAAGGAACACCGGGGAGCTGTTTTTT.

The chain employs TRBV6-2 or TRBV6-3 and TRBJ2-7; D perhaps matches TRBD1 (5 bases). The CDR3 has 14 residues. Trimming left V 5 bases short and J 1 base short, with 12 bases between. Germline-derived CDR1 and CDR2 are MNHEY and SVGEGT. This CDR3 is CASSRRQTSYEQYF. The CDR3 nucleotides are TGTGCCAGCAGTCGTAGACAGACGTCCTACGAGCAGTACTTC.

V is TRBV6-1 and J is TRBJ2-3; D is unresolved. Germline values: CDR1 MNHNS, CDR2 SASEGT. V was shortened by 3 bases and J by 3 bases, with 10 bases between the two germline ends. The CDR3 loop spans 14 amino acids. The CDR3 loop reads CASSDRYPTDTQYF. CDR3 in DNA: TGTGCCAGCAGTGACAGGTATCCGACAGATACGCAGTATTTT.

The chain carries TRBV27 and TRBJ1-6; the match to TRBD1 covers 7 bases. Germline CDR1 is MNHEY and CDR2 is SMNVEV (reference sequence). CDR3 size: 11 residues. V dropped 7 bases and J dropped 12; count of bases not matched to a gene: 3. The DNA of the CDR3 is TGTGCCAGCACCTCAGGGGGACCCCTCCACTTT. This sequence encodes CASTSGGPLHF.

This clone was seen once. This chain joins TRBV5-1 and TRBJ1-2, with D perhaps TRBD1 (6 bases). V dropped 0 bases and J dropped 4 bases, with 13 bases sitting between them. Germline assignment: CDR1 SGHRS and CDR2 YFSETQ. The CDR3 length is 15 residues. The CDR3 loop reads CASSLALDSSYGYTF. In DNA form, the CDR3 reads TGCGCCAGCAGCTTGGCCCTGGACAGTTCCTATGGCTACACCTTC.

J is TRBJ2-1 and V is TRBV5-1; TRBD2 matches 7 bases. V shed 0 bases, J shed 9 bases, and the junction held 6 bases outside the gene matches. CDR1 is SGHRS and CDR2 is YFSETQ in the germline V gene. The CDR3 is made up of 14 amino acids. The CDR3 DNA sequence: TGCGCCAGCAGCTTGGCTAGGTCGGGGGGTGAGCAGTTCTTC. Translation: CASSLARSGGEQFF.

The chain employs TRBV6-5 and TRBJ1-3; 8 positions match TRBD1. This CDR3 has 14 residues. Losses at the gene ends were 6 bases for V and 1 base for J; bases not matched to a gene: 2. Germline CDR1 and CDR2: MNHEY and SVGAGI. CDR3 in amino acids: CASSRTGSGNTIYF. The CDR3 region has the DNA TGTGCCAGCAGCCGGACAGGGTCTGGAAACACCATATATTTT.

The chain links TRBV5-1 to TRBJ2-2; D ambiguous. Trimming stripped 5 bases from V and 7 bases from J, with 21 bases between. CDR3 size: 16 residues. CDR1 and CDR2 from the germline V gene are SGHRS and YFSETQ. CDR3 nucleotides: TGCGCCAGCAGACCCGGCCTACCCCCTACATACGGGGAGCTGTTTTTT. Translation: CASRPGLPPTYGELFF. Full variable domain (rest looked up from reference TRBV5-1 and TRBJ2-2): KAGVTQTPRYLIKTRGQQVTLSCSPISGHRSVSWYQQTPGQGLQFLFEYFSETQRNKGNFPGRFSGRQFSNSRSEMNVSTLELGDSALYLCASRPGLPPTYGELFFGEGSRLTVL.

The V gene is TRBV25-1, the J gene TRBJ2-7, with a weak D call TRBD2 (6 bases). This CDR3 is built from 13 residues. CDR1 is MGHDK, CDR2 SYGVNS, per germline. The germline V and J ends were trimmed by 3 bases and 3 bases, with 9 bases remaining between them. CDR3: CASSEGGLYEQYF. In nucleotides, the CDR3 is TGTGCCAGCAGTGAGGGGGGTCTCTACGAGCAGTACTTC.

About this clone itself: Other DNA sequences from this sample encode an identical CDR3 as well. The chain employs TRBV3-1 (or the pseudogene TRBV3-2) and TRBJ1-2; no clear D. There are 14 residues in the CDR3. The germline V gene has CDR1 LGHDT and CDR2 YNNKEL (reference sequence). Deletions cut 3 bases from V and 6 bases from J, with 14 bases between. The CDR3 is CASSQEPGLDGYTF. DNA for the CDR3: TGTGCCAGCAGCCAGGAACCGGGGTTAGATGGCTACACCTTC.

V usage is TRBV19 and J usage is TRBJ2-3; D not certain. The germline gives CDR1 LNHDA, CDR2 SQIVND (reference sequence). This CDR3 has 13 residues. Between the trimmed V and J ends, which lost 6 bases and 1 base, there was a span of 8 bases. CDR3 residues: CASSVDRTDTQYF. The CDR3 bases are TGTGCCAGTAGCGTTGACCGCACAGATACGCAGTATTTT.

This clone came up once. The V call is TRBV27, the J call TRBJ2-2; TRBD2 aligns across 12 bases. Germline values: CDR1 MNHEY, CDR2 SMNVEV (reference sequence). This CDR3 is 17 amino acids long. Trimming removed 3 bases from V and 5 bases from J; junction bases left unmatched: 7. In nucleotides, the CDR3 is TGTGCCAGCAGTTTGGCTAGCGGGGGGGCGGGGACCGGGGAGCTGTTTTTT. Translating gives CASSLASGGAGTGELFF.

This clone has only one observation. The J gene is TRBJ2-7, the V gene TRBV5-6; D gene unclear. Germline CDR1 is SGHDT and CDR2 is YYEEEE. The CDR3 has 15 residues. V lost 4 bases and J lost 0, with 14 bases in between. CDR3 sequence reads: CASSDVDRNSYEQYF. The CDR3 DNA reads TGTGCCAGCAGCGACGTGGACCGGAACTCCTACGAGCAGTACTTC. Combining the CDR3 with reference TRBV5-6 and TRBJ2-7 gives the whole variable domain DAGVTQSPTHLIKTRGQQVTLRCSPKSGHDTVSWYQQALGQGPQFIFQYYEEEERQRGNFPDRFSGHQFPNYSSELNVNALLLGDSALYLCASSDVDRNSYEQYFGPGTRLTVT.

This clone was seen once. This chain joins TRBV5-1 and TRBJ2-7, with TRBD1 matching over 9 bases. The CDR3 has 15 residues. Germline V gene sequence: CDR1 SGHRS, CDR2 YFSETQ. The V gene end was trimmed by 4 bases and the J gene end by 0 bases; junction bases not matched to a gene: 5. CDR3 in amino acids: CASSAGTGSSYEQYF. For the CDR3, the DNA is TGCGCCAGCAGCGCCGGGACAGGGAGCTCCTACGAGCAGTACTTC.

The chain's CDR3 is CASSQPGGPPSSGANVLTF. For the CDR3, the DNA is TGCGCCAGCAGCCAACCAGGGGGCCCTCCAAGCTCTGGGGCCAACGTCCTGACTTTC. The chain has TRBV4-1 and TRBJ2-6, with TRBD1 matching over 8 bases. V shed 2 bases and J 0 bases; nucleotides not matched to a gene: 9. Germline values: CDR1 MGHRA, CDR2 YSYEKL. This CDR3 is 19 amino acids long.

The rearrangement links TRBV7-3 to TRBJ1-2; D not resolved. CDR3 size: 14 residues. Deletions cut 1 base from V and 3 bases from J, with 9 bases between. Germline V gene sequence: CDR1 SGHTA, CDR2 FQGTGA. CDR3 loop: CASSLMPGDYGYTF. The CDR3 DNA reads as TGTGCCAGCAGCTTAATGCCAGGAGACTATGGCTACACCTTC.

This clone was counted a few times. The chain joins TRBV7-9 to TRBJ1-1, with a weak D call TRBD1 (6 bases). Germline V gene lookup returns CDR1 SEHNR and CDR2 FQNEAQ (reference sequence). This CDR3 contains 15 residues. The V gene lost 4 bases and the J gene lost 1 base, with 13 bases spanning the gap. This chain's CDR3 is CASSSLGAANTEAFF. CDR3 sequence (DNA): TGTGCCAGCAGCTCCCTGGGGGCAGCGAACACTGAAGCTTTCTTT.

The chain couples TRBV18 to TRBJ2-4, with D maybe TRBD1 (6 bases). The V gene's germline CDR1 is KGHSH and CDR2 LQKENI. Trimming cost V 5 bases and J 5 bases, with 19 bases left between them. The CDR3 is 16 amino acids. CDR3 DNA: TGTGCCAGCTCAGCCCAAAACAGGGTTGGCCAAAACATTCAGTACTTC. Translating it yields CASSAQNRVGQNIQYF. The whole variable domain, remainder taken from reference TRBV18 and TRBJ2-4, is NAGVMQNPRHLVRRRGQEARLRCSPMKGHSHVYWYRQLPEEGLKFMVYLQKENIIDESGMPKERFSAEFPKEGPSILRIQQVVRGDSAAYFCASSAQNRVGQNIQYFGAGTRLSVL.

This chain connects TRBV30 to TRBJ2-5; no definite D call. This CDR3 region has 13 residues. The germline gives CDR1 GTSNPN, CDR2 SVGIG (reference sequence). V was cut by 2 bases and J by 2 bases, with 9 bases left in between. CDR3 nucleotides: TGTGCCTGGAGTTATCAGTCGCAAGAGACCCAGTACTTC. Translation: CAWSYQSQETQYF.